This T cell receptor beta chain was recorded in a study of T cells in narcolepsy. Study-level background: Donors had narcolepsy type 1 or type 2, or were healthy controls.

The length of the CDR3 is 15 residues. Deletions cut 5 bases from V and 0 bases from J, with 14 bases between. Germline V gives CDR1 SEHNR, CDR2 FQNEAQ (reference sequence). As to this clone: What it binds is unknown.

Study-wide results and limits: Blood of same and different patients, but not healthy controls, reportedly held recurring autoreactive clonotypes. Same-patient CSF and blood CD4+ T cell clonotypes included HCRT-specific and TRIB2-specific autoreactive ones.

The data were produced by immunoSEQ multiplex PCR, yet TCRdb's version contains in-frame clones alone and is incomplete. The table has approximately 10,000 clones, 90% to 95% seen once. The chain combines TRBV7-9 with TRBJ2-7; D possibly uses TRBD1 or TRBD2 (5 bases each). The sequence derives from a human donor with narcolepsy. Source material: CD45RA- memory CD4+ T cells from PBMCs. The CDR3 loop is CASSGTDVVSYEQYF. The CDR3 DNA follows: TGTGCCAGCAGCGGGACCGACGTGGTCTCCTACGAGCAGTACTTC.